The sequence of this T cell receptor (beta chain) was determined in a study of blood T cell repertoires in COVID-19. The ends lost 2 bases at V and 5 bases at J; junction bases unmatched: 6. CDR1 is ENHRY and CDR2 is SYGVKD in the germline V gene. The CDR3 has 16 amino acids. This clone has only a few counts. Some clones are missing from TCRdb's copy, which holds only in-frame ones; the method was immunoSEQ multiplex PCR. The table includes about 78,000 clones, 60% to 80% detected once. The TCR originated in a human donor in a cohort sampled during active COVID-19. The specimen sequenced was peripheral blood. The chain combines TRBV10-3 with TRBJ2-5; TRBD2 matches 12 bases. The CDR3 reads CAISEGLAGPGETQYF. CDR3 coding DNA: TGTGCCATCAGTGAGGGACTAGCGGGGCCTGGGGAGACCCAGTACTTC.